Many counts were recorded for the clone carrying this T cell receptor (beta chain). Using a J-beta primer mix together with a sample-barcoded 5' primer, a second PCR was run for 7 to 11 cycles. TCRdb re-derived calls from the 5' RACE reads in MiXCR, one entry per CDR3 protein. This sample carries more than 900,000 distinct CDR3 sequences, around 27% of them seen once, and the ten largest clones take 0.65% to 0.75%. The CDR3 sequence is 14 residues long. Per the germline V gene, CDR1 is SGHAT and CDR2 is FQNNGV. The ends lost 3 bases at V and 7 bases at J; junction bases unmatched: 1. The source of the sample is a study of blood T cells in healthy people across ages. These records were also assigned to another study, of T cells of mothers and their children. That investigation notes: Sample barcodes and 2-4 random nucleotides were added by the M1S primer of the second PCR.

This rearrangement joins TRBV11-2 to TRBJ2-1; 12 bases are a match to TRBD2. Material: blood. The clonotype originates from a girl aged 2 to 9 in good health. The chain's CDR3 is CASSLTSGSNEQFF. The CDR3 region has the DNA TGTGCCAGCAGCTTGACTAGCGGGAGTAATGAGCAGTTCTTC. Combining the CDR3 with reference TRBV11-2 and TRBJ2-1 gives the whole variable domain EAGVAQSPRYKIIEKRQSVAFWCNPISGHATLYWYQQILGQGPKLLIQFQNNGVVDDSQLPKDRFSAERLKGVDSTLKIQPAKLEDSAVYLCASSLTSGSNEQFFGPGTRLTVL.